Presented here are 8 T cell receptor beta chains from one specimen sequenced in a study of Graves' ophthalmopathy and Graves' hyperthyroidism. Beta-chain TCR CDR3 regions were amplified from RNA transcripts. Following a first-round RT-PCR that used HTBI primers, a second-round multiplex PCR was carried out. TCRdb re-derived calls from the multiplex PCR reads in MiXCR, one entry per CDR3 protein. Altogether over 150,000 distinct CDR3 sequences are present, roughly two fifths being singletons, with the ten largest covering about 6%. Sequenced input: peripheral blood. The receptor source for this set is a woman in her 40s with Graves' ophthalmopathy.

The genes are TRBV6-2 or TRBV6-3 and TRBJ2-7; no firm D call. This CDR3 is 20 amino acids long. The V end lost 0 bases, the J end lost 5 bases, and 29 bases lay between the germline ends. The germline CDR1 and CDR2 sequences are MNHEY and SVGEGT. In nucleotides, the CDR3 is TGTGCCAGCAGTTACTCGTTCCCCCATGTGAGGACCCATGATCGGGACGAGCAGTACTTC. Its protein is CASSYSFPHVRTHDRDEQYF.

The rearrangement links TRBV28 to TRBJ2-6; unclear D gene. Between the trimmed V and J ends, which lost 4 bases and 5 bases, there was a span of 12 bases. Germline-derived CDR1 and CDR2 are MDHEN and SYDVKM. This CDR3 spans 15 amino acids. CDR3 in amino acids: CASSYIESRANVLTF. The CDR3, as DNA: TGTGCCAGCAGTTATATTGAGAGTCGGGCCAACGTCCTGACTTTC.

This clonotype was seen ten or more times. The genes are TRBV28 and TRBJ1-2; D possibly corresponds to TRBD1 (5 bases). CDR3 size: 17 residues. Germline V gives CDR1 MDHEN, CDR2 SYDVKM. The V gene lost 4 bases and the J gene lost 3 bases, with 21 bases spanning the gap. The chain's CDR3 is CASSYDPLSGAYYGYTF. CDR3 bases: TGTGCCAGCAGTTACGACCCGTTGTCCGGGGCGTACTATGGCTACACCTTC.

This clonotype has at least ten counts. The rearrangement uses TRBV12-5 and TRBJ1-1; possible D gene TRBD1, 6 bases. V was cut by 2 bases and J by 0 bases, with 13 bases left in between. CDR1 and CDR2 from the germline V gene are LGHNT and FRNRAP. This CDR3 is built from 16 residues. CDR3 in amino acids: CASGLLGAGMNTEAFF. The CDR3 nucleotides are TGTGCTAGTGGTTTGTTGGGGGCTGGAATGAACACTGAAGCTTTCTTT.

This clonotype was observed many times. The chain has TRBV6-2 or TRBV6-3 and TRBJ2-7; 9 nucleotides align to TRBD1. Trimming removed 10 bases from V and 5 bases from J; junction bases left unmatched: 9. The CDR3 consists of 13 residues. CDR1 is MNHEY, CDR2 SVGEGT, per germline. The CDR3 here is CAILADRGNEQYF. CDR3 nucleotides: TGTGCCATCCTAGCGGACAGGGGAAACGAGCAGTACTTC.

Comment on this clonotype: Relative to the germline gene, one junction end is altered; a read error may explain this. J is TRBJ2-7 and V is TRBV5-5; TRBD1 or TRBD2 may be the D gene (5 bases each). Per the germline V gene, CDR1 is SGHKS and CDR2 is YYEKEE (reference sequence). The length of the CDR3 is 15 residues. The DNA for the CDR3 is TGTGCCAGCAGCTTGGAGCCGGGGCTACTCTACGATCAGTACTTC. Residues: CASSLEPGLLYDQYF. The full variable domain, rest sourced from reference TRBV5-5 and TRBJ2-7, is DAGVTQSPTHLIKTRGQQVTLRCSPISGHKSVSWYQQVLGQGPQFIFQYYEKEERGRGNFPDRFSARQFPNYSSELNVNALLLGDSALYLCASSLEPGLLYDQYFGPGTRLTVT.

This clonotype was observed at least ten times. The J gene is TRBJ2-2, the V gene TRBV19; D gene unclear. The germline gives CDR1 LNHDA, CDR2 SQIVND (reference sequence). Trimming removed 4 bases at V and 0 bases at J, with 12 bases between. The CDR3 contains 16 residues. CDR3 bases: TGTGCCAGTAGTAAGTTTGCGAATACGAACACCGGGGAGCTGTTTTTT. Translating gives CASSKFANTNTGELFF.

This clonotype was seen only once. The CDR3 sequence: CSARDGRDSEETQYF. In DNA, the CDR3 is TGCAGTGCTAGAGATGGGCGGGATAGTGAAGAGACCCAGTACTTC. The V call is TRBV20-1, the J call TRBJ2-5; D possibly corresponds to TRBD2 (6 bases). The CDR3 extends over 15 amino acids. Between the trimmed V and J ends, which lost 0 bases and 3 bases, there was a span of 14 bases. Germline CDR1 is DFQATT and CDR2 is SNEGSKA (reference sequence).